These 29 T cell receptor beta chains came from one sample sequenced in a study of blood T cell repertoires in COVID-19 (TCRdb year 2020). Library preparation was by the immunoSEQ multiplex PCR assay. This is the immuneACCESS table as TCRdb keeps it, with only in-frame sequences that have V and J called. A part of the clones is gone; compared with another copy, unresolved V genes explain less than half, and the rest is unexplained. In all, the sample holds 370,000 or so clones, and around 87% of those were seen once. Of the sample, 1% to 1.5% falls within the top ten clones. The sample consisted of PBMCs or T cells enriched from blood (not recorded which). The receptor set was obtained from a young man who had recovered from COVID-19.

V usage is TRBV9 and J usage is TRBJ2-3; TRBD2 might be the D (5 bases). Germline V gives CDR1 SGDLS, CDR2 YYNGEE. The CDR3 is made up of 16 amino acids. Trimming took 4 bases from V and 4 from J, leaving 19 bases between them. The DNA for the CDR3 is TGTGCCAGCAGCCCATATGGACTTCAAGGGCCAGATACGCAGTATTTT. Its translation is CASSPYGLQGPDTQYF.

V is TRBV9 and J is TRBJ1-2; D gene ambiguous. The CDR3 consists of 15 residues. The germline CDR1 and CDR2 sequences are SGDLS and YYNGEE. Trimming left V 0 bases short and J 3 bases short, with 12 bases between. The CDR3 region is CASSVGRELDYGYTF. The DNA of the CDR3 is TGTGCCAGCAGCGTAGGGAGGGAGCTGGACTATGGCTACACCTTC.

The CDR3 loop reads CASSPIGSRGPYEQYF. The CDR3 coding sequence is TGTGCCAGTAGTCCGATAGGTAGCAGGGGGCCCTACGAGCAGTACTTC. The V call is TRBV19, the J call TRBJ2-7; TRBD1 agrees at 8 bases. Germline CDR1 LNHDA, CDR2 SQIVND (reference sequence). The ends lost 5 bases at V and 2 bases at J; junction bases unmatched: 11. This CDR3 is built from 16 residues.

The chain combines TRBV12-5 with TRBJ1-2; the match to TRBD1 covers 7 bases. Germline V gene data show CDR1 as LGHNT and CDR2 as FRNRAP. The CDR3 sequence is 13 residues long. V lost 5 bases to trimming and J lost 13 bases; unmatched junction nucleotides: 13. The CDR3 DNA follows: TGTGCTAGTGGTCACCGGGACAGACCCAGGTTCACCTTC. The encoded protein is CASGHRDRPRFTF.

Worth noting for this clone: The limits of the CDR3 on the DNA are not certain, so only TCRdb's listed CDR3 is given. The CDR3 loop reads CASRFHFGTGGGLSYNEQFF. This sequence joins TRBV27 and TRBJ2-1; the table's TRBD1 call for D was not verified on the DNA. Germline V lookup: CDR1 MNHEY, CDR2 SMNVEV (reference sequence). The CDR3 is 20 amino acids long, termini counted.

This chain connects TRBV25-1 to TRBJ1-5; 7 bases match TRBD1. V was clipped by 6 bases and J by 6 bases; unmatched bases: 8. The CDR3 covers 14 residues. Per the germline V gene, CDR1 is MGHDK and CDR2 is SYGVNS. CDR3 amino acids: CASRETGAGQPQHF. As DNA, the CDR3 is TGTGCCAGCAGAGAAACAGGGGCCGGTCAGCCCCAGCATTTT.

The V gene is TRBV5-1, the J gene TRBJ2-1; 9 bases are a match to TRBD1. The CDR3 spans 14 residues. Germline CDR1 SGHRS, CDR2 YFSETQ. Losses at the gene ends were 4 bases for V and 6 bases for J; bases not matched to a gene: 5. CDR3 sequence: CASSPGTGSNEQFF. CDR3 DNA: TGCGCCAGCAGCCCTGGGACAGGGTCCAATGAGCAGTTCTTC.

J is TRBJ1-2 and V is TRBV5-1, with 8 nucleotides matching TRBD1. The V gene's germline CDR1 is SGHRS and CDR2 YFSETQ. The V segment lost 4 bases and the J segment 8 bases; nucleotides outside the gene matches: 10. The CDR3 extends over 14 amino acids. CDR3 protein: CASSPQGQGAGYTF. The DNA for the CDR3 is TGCGCCAGCAGCCCCCAGGGGCAGGGGGCCGGCTACACCTTC. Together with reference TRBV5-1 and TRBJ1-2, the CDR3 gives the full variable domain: KAGVTQTPRYLIKTRGQQVTLSCSPISGHRSVSWYQQTPGQGLQFLFEYFSETQRNKGNFPGRFSGRQFSNSRSEMNVSTLELGDSALYLCASSPQGQGAGYTFGSGTRLTVV.

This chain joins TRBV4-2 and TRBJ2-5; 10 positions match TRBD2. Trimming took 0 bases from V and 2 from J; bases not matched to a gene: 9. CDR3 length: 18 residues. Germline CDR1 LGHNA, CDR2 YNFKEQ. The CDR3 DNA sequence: TGTGCCAGCAGCCAAGAAATGCATCCACTAGCGGGACAAGAGACCCAGTACTTC. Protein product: CASSQEMHPLAGQETQYF.

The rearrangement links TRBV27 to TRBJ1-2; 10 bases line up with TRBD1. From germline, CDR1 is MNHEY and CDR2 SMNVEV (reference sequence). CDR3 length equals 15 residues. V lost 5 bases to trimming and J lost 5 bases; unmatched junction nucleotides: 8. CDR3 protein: CASSTDRGRGYGYTF. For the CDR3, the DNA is TGTGCCAGCAGTACCGACAGGGGGCGCGGGTATGGCTACACCTTC.

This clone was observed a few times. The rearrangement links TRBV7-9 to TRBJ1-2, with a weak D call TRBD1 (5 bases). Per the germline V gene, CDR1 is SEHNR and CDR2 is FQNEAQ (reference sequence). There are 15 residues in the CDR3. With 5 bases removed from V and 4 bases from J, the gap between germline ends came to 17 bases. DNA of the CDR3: TGTGCCAGCAGCCCGAGAACTTCCGACAGCTATGGCTACACCTTC. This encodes CASSPRTSDSYGYTF. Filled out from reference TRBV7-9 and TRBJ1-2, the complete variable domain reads DTGVSQNPRHKITKRGQNVTFRCDPISEHNRLYWYRQTLGQGPEFLTYFQNEAQLEKSRLLSDRFSAERPKGSFSTLEIQRTEQGDSAMYLCASSPRTSDSYGYTFGSGTRLTVV.

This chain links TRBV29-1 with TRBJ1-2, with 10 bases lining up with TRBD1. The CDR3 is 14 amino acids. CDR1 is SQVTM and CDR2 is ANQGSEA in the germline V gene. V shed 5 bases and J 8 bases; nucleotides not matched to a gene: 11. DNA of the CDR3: TGCAGCGTTCCTCGGGACAGGGGTTTAAGGGGCTACACCTTC. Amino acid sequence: CSVPRDRGLRGYTF.

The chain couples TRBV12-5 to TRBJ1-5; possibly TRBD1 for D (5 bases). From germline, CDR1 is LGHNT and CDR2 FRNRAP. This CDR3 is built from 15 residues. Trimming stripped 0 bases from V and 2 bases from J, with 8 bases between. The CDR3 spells CASGLVGAGNQPQHF. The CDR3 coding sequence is TGTGCTAGTGGTTTGGTAGGGGCAGGCAATCAGCCCCAGCATTTT.

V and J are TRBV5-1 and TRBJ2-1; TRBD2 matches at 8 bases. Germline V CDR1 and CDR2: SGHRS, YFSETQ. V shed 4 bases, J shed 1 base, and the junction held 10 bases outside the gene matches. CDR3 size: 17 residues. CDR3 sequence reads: CASSALGGELSYNEQFF. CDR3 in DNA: TGCGCCAGCAGCGCCCTCGGGGGGGAGCTTTCCTACAATGAGCAGTTCTTC.

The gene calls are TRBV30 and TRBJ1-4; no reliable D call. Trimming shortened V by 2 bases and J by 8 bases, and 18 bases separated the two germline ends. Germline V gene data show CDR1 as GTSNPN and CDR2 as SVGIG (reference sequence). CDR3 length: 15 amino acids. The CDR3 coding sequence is TGTGCCTGGAGTCTACTAGGAGAAGGAGGAGAAAAACTGTTTTTT. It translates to CAWSLLGEGGEKLFF.

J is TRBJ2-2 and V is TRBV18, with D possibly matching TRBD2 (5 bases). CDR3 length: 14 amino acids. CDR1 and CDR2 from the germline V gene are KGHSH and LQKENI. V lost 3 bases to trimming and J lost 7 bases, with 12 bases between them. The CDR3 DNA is TGTGCCAGCTCACCCCCAGGAGGCGGCGGGGAGCTGTTTTTT. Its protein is CASSPPGGGGELFF.

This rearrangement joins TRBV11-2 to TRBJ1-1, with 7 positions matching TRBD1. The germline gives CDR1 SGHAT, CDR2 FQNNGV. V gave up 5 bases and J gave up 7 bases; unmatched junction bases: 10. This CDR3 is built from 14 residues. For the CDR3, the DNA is TGTGCCAGCAGCCCGAGACAGGGCGCGGATGAAGCTTTCTTT. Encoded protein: CASSPRQGADEAFF. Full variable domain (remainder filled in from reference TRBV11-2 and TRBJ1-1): EAGVAQSPRYKIIEKRQSVAFWCNPISGHATLYWYQQILGQGPKLLIQFQNNGVVDDSQLPKDRFSAERLKGVDSTLKIQPAKLEDSAVYLCASSPRQGADEAFFGQGTRLTVV.

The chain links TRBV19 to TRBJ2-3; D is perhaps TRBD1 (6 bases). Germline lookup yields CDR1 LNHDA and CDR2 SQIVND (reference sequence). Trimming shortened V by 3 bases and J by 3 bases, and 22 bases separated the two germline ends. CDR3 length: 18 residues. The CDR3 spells CASSIAVPRGLVTDTQYF. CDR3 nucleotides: TGTGCCAGTAGTATCGCCGTTCCTAGGGGGTTGGTTACAGATACGCAGTATTTT. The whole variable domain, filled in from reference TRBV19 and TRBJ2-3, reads DGGITQSPKYLFRKEGQNVTLSCEQNLNHDAMYWYRQDPGQGLRLIYYSQIVNDFQKGDIAEGYSVSREKKESFPLTVTSAQKNPTAFYLCASSIAVPRGLVTDTQYFGPGTRLTVL.

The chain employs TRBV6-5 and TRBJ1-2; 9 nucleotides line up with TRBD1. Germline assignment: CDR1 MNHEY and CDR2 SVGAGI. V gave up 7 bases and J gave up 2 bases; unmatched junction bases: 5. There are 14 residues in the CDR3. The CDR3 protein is CASTRTGDNYGYTF. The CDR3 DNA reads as TGTGCCAGCACCAGGACAGGGGACAACTATGGCTACACCTTC.

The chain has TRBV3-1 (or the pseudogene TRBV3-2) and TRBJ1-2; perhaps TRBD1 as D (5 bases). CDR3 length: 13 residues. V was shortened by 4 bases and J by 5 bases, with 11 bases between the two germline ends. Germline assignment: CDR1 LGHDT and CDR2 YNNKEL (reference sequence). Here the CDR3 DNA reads TGTGCCAGCAGCCCTGCAGGGCGTTATGGCTACACCTTC. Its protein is CASSPAGRYGYTF.

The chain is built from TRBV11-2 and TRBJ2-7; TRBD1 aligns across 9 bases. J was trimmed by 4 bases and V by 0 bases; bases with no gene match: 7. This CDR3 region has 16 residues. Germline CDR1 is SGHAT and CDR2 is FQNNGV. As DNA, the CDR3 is TGTGCCAGCAGCTTAGAACGGGGACAGGGCGGGTACGAGCAGTACTTC. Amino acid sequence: CASSLERGQGGYEQYF. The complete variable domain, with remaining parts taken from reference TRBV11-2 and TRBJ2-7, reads EAGVAQSPRYKIIEKRQSVAFWCNPISGHATLYWYQQILGQGPKLLIQFQNNGVVDDSQLPKDRFSAERLKGVDSTLKIQPAKLEDSAVYLCASSLERGQGGYEQYFGPGTRLTVT.

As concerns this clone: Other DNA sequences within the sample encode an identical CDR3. The chain's CDR3 is CAWSSSGNTIYF. CDR3 in DNA: TGTGCCTGGTCCAGCTCTGGAAACACCATATATTTT. The J gene is TRBJ1-3, the V gene TRBV30; no clear D. Per germline, CDR1 GTSNPN and CDR2 SVGIG (reference sequence). The CDR3 is 12 amino acids. The V end lost 5 bases, the J end lost 0 bases, and 5 bases lay between the germline ends.

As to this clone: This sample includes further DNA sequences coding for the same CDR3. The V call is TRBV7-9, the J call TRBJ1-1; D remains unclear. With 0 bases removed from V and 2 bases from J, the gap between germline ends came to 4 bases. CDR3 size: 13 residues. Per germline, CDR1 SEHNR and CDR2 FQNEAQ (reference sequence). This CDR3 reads CASSLAGNTEAFF. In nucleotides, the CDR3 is TGTGCCAGCAGCTTAGCCGGTAACACTGAAGCTTTCTTT.

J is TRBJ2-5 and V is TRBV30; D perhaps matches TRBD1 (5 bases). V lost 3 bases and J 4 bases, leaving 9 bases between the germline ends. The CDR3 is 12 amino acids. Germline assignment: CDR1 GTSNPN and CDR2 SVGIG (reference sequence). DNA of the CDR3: TGTGCCTGGAGGGGGCTGGCAGAGACCCAGTACTTC. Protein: CAWRGLAETQYF.

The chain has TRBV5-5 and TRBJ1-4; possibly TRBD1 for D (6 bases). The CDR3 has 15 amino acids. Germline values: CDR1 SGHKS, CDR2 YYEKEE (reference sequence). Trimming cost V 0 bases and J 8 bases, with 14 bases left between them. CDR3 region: CASSLVGGQIEKLFF. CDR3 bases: TGTGCCAGCAGCTTGGTAGGTGGACAGATCGAAAAACTGTTTTTT.

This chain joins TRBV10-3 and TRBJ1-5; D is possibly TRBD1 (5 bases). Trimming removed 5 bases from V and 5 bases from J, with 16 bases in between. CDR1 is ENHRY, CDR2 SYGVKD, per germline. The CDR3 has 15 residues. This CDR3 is CAISMGRGGDQPQHF. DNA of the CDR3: TGTGCCATCAGTATGGGGAGGGGCGGGGATCAGCCCCAGCATTTT.

The CDR3 bases are TGCAGCGTTGTATTTAGAGGGACTGTGAACTCCTACGAGCAGTACTTC. Its protein is CSVVFRGTVNSYEQYF. The rearrangement joins TRBV29-1 to TRBJ2-7; perhaps TRBD2 as D (6 bases). The germline gives CDR1 SQVTM, CDR2 ANQGSEA. Trimming shortened V by 4 bases and J by 0 bases, and 19 bases separated the two germline ends. This CDR3 has 16 amino acids.

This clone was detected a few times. CDR3 in amino acids: CASSASTGFNQPQHF. DNA of the CDR3: TGTGCCAGCAGCGCCTCGACAGGGTTCAATCAGCCCCAGCATTTT. The gene calls are TRBV9 and TRBJ1-5; 7 positions agree with TRBD1. Trimming at V came to 3 bases and at J to 3 bases, leaving 6 bases not matched to a gene. Germline V gene lookup returns CDR1 SGDLS and CDR2 YYNGEE. The CDR3 is 15 amino acids.

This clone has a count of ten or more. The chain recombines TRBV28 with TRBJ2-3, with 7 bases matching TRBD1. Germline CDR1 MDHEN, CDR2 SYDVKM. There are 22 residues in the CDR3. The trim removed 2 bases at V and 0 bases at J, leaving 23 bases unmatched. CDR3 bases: TGTGCCAGCAGTTTACCAGGGGGTCTAGCCCTACTGGGCCACTATAGCACAGATACGCAGTATTTT. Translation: CASSLPGGLALLGHYSTDTQYF. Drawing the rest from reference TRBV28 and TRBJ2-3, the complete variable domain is DVKVTQSSRYLVKRTGEKVFLECVQDMDHENMFWYRQDPGLGLRLIYFSYDVKMKEKGDIPEGYSVSREKKERFSLILESASTNQTSMYLCASSLPGGLALLGHYSTDTQYFGPGTRLTVL.